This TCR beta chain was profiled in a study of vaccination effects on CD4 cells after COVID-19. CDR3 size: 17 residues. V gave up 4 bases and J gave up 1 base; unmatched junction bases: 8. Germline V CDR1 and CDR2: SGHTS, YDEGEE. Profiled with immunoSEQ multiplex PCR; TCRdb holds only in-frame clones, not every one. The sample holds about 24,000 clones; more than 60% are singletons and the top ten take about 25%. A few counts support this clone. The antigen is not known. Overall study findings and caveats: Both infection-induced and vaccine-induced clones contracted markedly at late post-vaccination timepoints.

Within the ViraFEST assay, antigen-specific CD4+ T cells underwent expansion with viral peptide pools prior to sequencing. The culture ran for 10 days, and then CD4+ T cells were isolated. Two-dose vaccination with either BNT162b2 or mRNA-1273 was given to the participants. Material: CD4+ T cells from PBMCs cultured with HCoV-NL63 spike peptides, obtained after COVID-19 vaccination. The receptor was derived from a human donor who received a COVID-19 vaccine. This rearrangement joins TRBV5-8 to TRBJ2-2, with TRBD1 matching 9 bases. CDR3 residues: CASSPRPGQGNTGELFF. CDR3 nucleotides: TGTGCCAGCAGCCCCAGACCGGGACAGGGGAACACCGGGGAGCTGTTTTTT.